These 5 T cell receptor beta chains were sequenced from one sample in a study of CD8 T cells in ankylosing spondylitis. TCRdb ran MiXCR on the 5' RACE reads and lists one entry per CDR3 protein. The sample has about 240,000 distinct CDR3 sequences; less than 10% are singletons. The specimen sequenced was blood, either unsorted or a sorted T cell fraction (not recorded which). These receptors all come from a male donor with ankylosing spondylitis or in good health (not recorded which).

This clonotype was detected many times. This sequence joins TRBV7-3 and TRBJ2-1; 10 bases match TRBD2. The CDR3 is made up of 15 amino acids. Germline loops: CDR1 SGHTA, CDR2 FQGTGA. With V trimmed by 3 bases and J by 8 bases, 7 bases remained unmatched. CDR3 bases: TGTGCCAGCAGCTTGATAGCGGGAGGTTGGGATGAGCAGTTCTTC. Its translation: CASSLIAGGWDEQFF.

This clonotype was counted at least ten times. The rearrangement uses TRBV20-1 and TRBJ1-2, with 7 bases matching TRBD1. The germline V gene has CDR1 DFQATT and CDR2 SNEGSKA (reference sequence). The CDR3 has 13 residues. With 6 bases clipped from V and 4 bases from J, the junction kept 8 bases outside the gene matches. Here the CDR3 reads CSAQRTGGYGYTF. Here the CDR3 DNA reads TGCAGTGCGCAGAGGACAGGTGGCTATGGCTACACCTTC.

This clonotype has at least ten counts. The CDR3 sequence: CASSPPQQGAEQYF. The DNA of the CDR3 is TGCGCCAGCAGCCCCCCTCAACAGGGTGCCGAGCAGTACTTC. The genes are TRBV5-1 and TRBJ2-7; D might be TRBD1 (6 bases). The V gene's germline CDR1 is SGHRS and CDR2 YFSETQ. The CDR3 totals 14 residues. V lost 4 bases to trimming and J lost 6 bases, with 17 bases between them.

This clonotype was seen ten or more times. This chain uses TRBV20-1 with TRBJ2-1, with 7 positions matching TRBD2. The CDR3 extends over 16 amino acids. V dropped 0 bases and J dropped 2; count of bases not matched to a gene: 7. The germline V gene encodes CDR1 DFQATT and CDR2 SNEGSKA (reference sequence). The CDR3 loop reads CSARDSASGAYNEQFF. In DNA form, the CDR3 reads TGCAGTGCTAGAGATTCGGCTAGCGGAGCCTACAATGAGCAGTTCTTC.

At least ten counts were recorded for this clonotype. The chain employs TRBV20-1 and TRBJ2-3; 8 bases map to TRBD2. Germline V gives CDR1 DFQATT, CDR2 SNEGSKA (reference sequence). The CDR3 sequence is 15 residues long. The V and J ends lost 0 bases and 6 bases, in that order; junction bases with no gene match: 8. Here the CDR3 DNA reads TGCAGTGCTAGAGAACAGCGGGGGCCTGGGGATACGCAGTATTTT. Translated: CSAREQRGPGDTQYF.